This TCR beta chain was found in a study of shared clonotypes between healthy human individuals. The trim removed 6 bases at V and 3 bases at J, leaving 3 bases unmatched. The germline gives CDR1 MNHEY, CDR2 SVGAGI. This CDR3 has 14 residues. Repertoires were generated with immunoSEQ multiplex PCR, while TCRdb's copy carries only in-frame clones and drops some. Of just over 2,000,000 clones detected, roughly 95% appear once; the ten largest clones hold 0.1% to 0.15%. Sequencing input: naive CD4+ T cells sorted from blood. Documented subset: CD45RA+ positively selected. The TCR sequence derives from a man between 18 and 35 years old in good health. J is TRBJ1-2 and V is TRBV6-5, with TRBD1 matching over 11 bases. The CDR3 protein is CASSRTGGYYGYTF. Written as DNA, the CDR3 is TGTGCCAGCAGCCGGACAGGGGGCTACTATGGCTACACCTTC.